These 21 T cell receptor beta chains were sequenced from one sample in a study of OX40 agonist ivuxolimab in advanced cancers. Data came from immunoSEQ multiplex PCR; TCRdb stores just in-frame clones and leaves some out. Of some 14,000 clones listed, about 85% are singletons. The material sequenced was CD4+ or CD8+ T cells sorted from blood, taken in a trial of the OX40 agonist ivuxolimab. All receptors come from an adult with an advanced solid tumor such as melanoma, head and neck, liver or kidney cancer.

The V gene is TRBV10-3, the J gene TRBJ2-2; no clear D. V shed 7 bases and J shed 4 bases, with 10 bases lying between them. This CDR3 comprises 13 residues. Per germline, CDR1 ENHRY and CDR2 SYGVKD. The DNA for the CDR3 is TGTGCCATCATGGGTAGTGGCACCGGGGAGCTGTTTTTT. It is translated as CAIMGSGTGELFF.

The rearrangement uses TRBV7-2 and TRBJ1-2, with D hard to call. Germline lookup yields CDR1 SGHTA and CDR2 FQGNSA. The CDR3 spans 14 residues. With 7 bases removed from V and 8 bases from J, the gap between germline ends came to 20 bases. CDR3 in DNA: TGTGCCAGCACCTCTTTGAGGAGCGTGGGCGGCTACACCTTC. Its translation is CASTSLRSVGGYTF.

The chain has TRBV9 and TRBJ1-1, with TRBD1 as a possible D gene (5 bases). V was clipped by 2 bases and J by 4 bases, with 9 bases between them. CDR3 length equals 13 residues. CDR1 and CDR2 (germline): SGDLS, YYNGEE. The CDR3 here is CASSVGGSTEAFF. The CDR3 DNA sequence: TGTGCCAGCAGCGTCGGGGGTAGCACTGAAGCTTTCTTT.

The rearrangement links TRBV9 to TRBJ1-5; no clear D gene. Germline values: CDR1 SGDLS, CDR2 YYNGEE. The length of the CDR3 is 14 residues. V shed 3 bases and J shed 1 base, with 8 bases lying between them. The CDR3 is CASSEGLSNQPQHF. CDR3 coding DNA: TGTGCCAGCAGCGAGGGCCTAAGCAATCAGCCCCAGCATTTT.

The gene calls are TRBV13 and TRBJ2-5; D perhaps matches TRBD2 (7 bases). This CDR3 is 13 amino acids long. Trimming took off 6 bases at V and 4 bases at J, with 12 bases between the two ends. Germline CDR1 is PRHDT and CDR2 is FYEKMQ (reference sequence). The CDR3 loop is CASSYAGAETQYF. CDR3 sequence (DNA): TGTGCCAGCAGTTACGCGGGGGCAGAGACCCAGTACTTC. Variable domain in full (rest from reference TRBV13 and TRBJ2-5): AAGVIQSPRHLIKEKRETATLKCYPIPRHDTVYWYQQGPGQDPQFLISFYEKMQSDKGSIPDRFSAQQFSDYHSELNMSSLELGDSALYFCASSYAGAETQYFGPGTRLLVL.

V is TRBV5-4 and J is TRBJ1-5; TRBD1 agrees at 8 bases. Germline CDR1 and CDR2: SGHNT and YYREEE (reference sequence). Unmatched junction bases numbered 5, after V lost 3 bases and J lost 3 bases. The CDR3 consists of 15 residues. As DNA, the CDR3 is TGTGCCAGCAGCTCGGGGGGACAGGACAATCAGCCCCAGCATTTT. It codes for CASSSGGQDNQPQHF.

In this sample, this clone turned up once. This chain uses TRBV10-1 with TRBJ2-3; D might be TRBD2 (6 bases). This CDR3 comprises 15 residues. The ends were cut back, 2 bases at V and 1 base at J, with 10 bases in the middle. From germline, CDR1 is WNHNN and CDR2 SYGVQD (reference sequence). CDR3 coding DNA: TGCGCCAGCAGTGAGGTCGGGAGACGCACAGATACGCAGTATTTT. This encodes CASSEVGRRTDTQYF.

This chain joins TRBV9 and TRBJ2-3, with 9 bases aligning to TRBD2. The CDR3 is made up of 16 amino acids. Germline V gene lookup returns CDR1 SGDLS and CDR2 YYNGEE. The V and J ends lost 0 bases and 5 bases, in that order; junction bases with no gene match: 7. The CDR3 loop is CASSVEAGGLRDTQYF. DNA of the CDR3: TGTGCCAGCAGCGTAGAAGCGGGGGGTTTGAGAGATACGCAGTATTTT.

This rearrangement joins TRBV4-2 to TRBJ2-5, with D tentatively TRBD1 or TRBD2 (6 bases each). Germline CDR1 is LGHNA and CDR2 is YNFKEQ. V lost 3 bases and J lost 7, with 21 bases in between. This CDR3 comprises 16 residues. CDR3 nucleotide sequence: TGTGCCAGCAGCCAGGACCTCCTGGGGGGCCGTGGGACCCAGTACTTC. Translated, it gives CASSQDLLGGRGTQYF.

The chain is built from TRBV5-1 and TRBJ2-3, with D possibly matching TRBD1 (6 bases). CDR3 size: 15 residues. CDR1 and CDR2 (germline): SGHRS, YFSETQ. V was cut by 6 bases and J by 0 bases, with 14 bases left in between. The CDR3: CASTLGTTSTDTQYF. DNA of the CDR3: TGCGCCAGCACCCTCGGGACAACTAGCACAGATACGCAGTATTTT.

The V gene is TRBV28, the J gene TRBJ2-6; D is unresolved. The V end was cut by 3 bases, the J end by 5 bases, with 11 bases between. The V gene's germline CDR1 is MDHEN and CDR2 SYDVKM. The CDR3 is made up of 15 amino acids. The CDR3 sequence is CASSLSRSRANVLTF. CDR3 sequence (DNA): TGTGCCAGCAGTTTGAGTAGAAGTAGGGCCAACGTCCTGACTTTC.

The chain recombines TRBV7-3 with TRBJ1-1; D remains ambiguous. Deletions cut 6 bases from V and 0 bases from J, with 8 bases between. CDR3 length: 13 amino acids. CDR1 is SGHTA and CDR2 is FQGTGA in the germline V gene. The CDR3 sequence: CASRSSLNTEAFF. For the CDR3, the DNA is TGTGCCAGCAGGTCCTCGCTGAACACTGAAGCTTTCTTT.

The rearrangement joins TRBV2 to TRBJ2-7; tentative D call: TRBD1 (6 bases). This CDR3 spans 13 amino acids. Germline V lookup: CDR1 SNHLY, CDR2 FYNNEI. V gave up 2 bases and J gave up 5 bases, with 10 bases separating them. Here the CDR3 DNA reads TGTGCCAGCAGTGAATGGGGGCTCGACGAGCAGTACTTC. Protein product: CASSEWGLDEQYF.

Turning to this clone: A much more abundant neighbour one base away suggests this may be a read error. The chain uses TRBV5-3 and TRBJ1-5; 7 bases are shared with TRBD1. TRBV5-3 is recorded as an ORF, its role being uncertain. V gave up 8 bases and J gave up 0 bases; unmatched junction bases: 8. The CDR3 spans 15 residues. CDR3 residues: CASSIQGYSNQPQHF. As DNA, the CDR3 is TGTGCCAGCAGCATACAGGGGTATAGCAATCAGCCCCAGCATTTT.

The rearrangement links TRBV7-6 to TRBJ2-5; weak D call: TRBD2 (5 bases). Trimming shortened V by 0 bases and J by 4 bases, and 15 bases separated the two germline ends. CDR1 and CDR2 (germline): SGHVS, FNYEAQ. The CDR3 has 16 amino acids. In DNA, the CDR3 is TGTGCCAGCAGCTTAGCGGGAGAGGTATCAGGAGAGACCCAGTACTTC. Protein product: CASSLAGEVSGETQYF.

The chain links TRBV9 to TRBJ2-1, with TRBD2 as a possible D gene (7 bases). The germline gives CDR1 SGDLS, CDR2 YYNGEE. Trimming took 0 bases from V and 6 from J, leaving 10 bases between them. CDR3 length: 14 amino acids. The CDR3 spells CASSVAGGANEQFF. DNA for the CDR3: TGTGCCAGCAGCGTAGCTGGGGGGGCCAATGAGCAGTTCTTC.

This clone was counted a few times. This sequence joins TRBV7-8 and TRBJ2-5; 7 bases are shared with TRBD1. Germline V lookup: CDR1 SGHVS, CDR2 FQNEAQ. J lost 7 bases, V lost 4 bases, and 12 bases had no gene match. The CDR3 runs to 15 residues. CDR3 sequence: CASSSGTDSRATQYF. The DNA for the CDR3 is TGTGCCAGCAGCTCCGGGACAGACTCGAGAGCGACCCAGTACTTC.

In its sample, this clone was seen once. J is TRBJ2-7 and V is TRBV7-6; the match to TRBD2 covers 11 bases. This CDR3 is 16 amino acids long. CDR1 SGHVS and CDR2 FNYEAQ come from the germline V gene. J gave up 2 bases and V 5 bases, and 8 bases lay outside the gene matches. Written as DNA, the CDR3 is TGTGCCAGCAGCCCCCTAGCGGGAGGACAGACCTACGAGCAGTACTTC. This encodes CASSPLAGGQTYEQYF.

The chain employs TRBV15 and TRBJ2-2; 11 nucleotides align to TRBD1. Trimming cost V 5 bases and J 5 bases; bases outside gene matches: 4. There are 15 residues in the CDR3. CDR1 LNHNV and CDR2 YYDKDF come from the germline V gene (reference sequence). CDR3: CATSRDRGNTGELFF. DNA of the CDR3: TGTGCCACCAGCCGGGACAGGGGGAATACCGGGGAGCTGTTTTTT.

The chain employs TRBV27 and TRBJ1-5, with D unresolved. Trimming left V 3 bases short and J 0 bases short, with 3 bases between. Germline V gene sequence: CDR1 MNHEY, CDR2 SMNVEV (reference sequence). CDR3 length: 13 residues. CDR3 amino acids: CASSFSSNQPQHF. CDR3 DNA: TGTGCCAGCAGTTTTAGTAGCAATCAGCCCCAGCATTTT.

The chain is built from TRBV5-5 and TRBJ2-7, with D unresolved. The ends were cut back, 0 bases at V and 2 bases at J, with 9 bases in the middle. This CDR3 contains 14 residues. Looked up from germline, CDR1 is SGHKS and CDR2 is YYEKEE (reference sequence). CDR3 coding DNA: TGTGCCAGCAGCTTGGGGGGTTCCCCCTACGAGCAGTACTTC. Residues: CASSLGGSPYEQYF. The full variable domain, its missing parts supplied by reference TRBV5-5 and TRBJ2-7, is DAGVTQSPTHLIKTRGQQVTLRCSPISGHKSVSWYQQVLGQGPQFIFQYYEKEERGRGNFPDRFSARQFPNYSSELNVNALLLGDSALYLCASSLGGSPYEQYFGPGTRLTVT.